This T cell receptor beta chain originates from a study of OX40 agonist ivuxolimab in advanced cancers. Study details: In this trial design, patients received ivuxolimab intravenously at 0.01 to 10 mg/kg every 2 weeks. Findings of the study overall: At 0.1 to 3.0 mg/kg, clonal expansion of CD4+ and CD8+ blood T cells had occurred by week 6. CD8+ T cells averaged more expanded clones than CD4+. In the 0.1-3.0 mg/kg groups, partial responders showed among the lowest expansion.

Clones were read by immunoSEQ multiplex PCR, and TCRdb kept only the in-frame ones, dropping some. The sample holds 65,000 to 90,000 clones, approximately 84% seen once. In regard to this clone: Its antigen is not known.

The CDR3 covers 15 residues. The ends were cut back, 4 bases at V and 0 bases at J, with 10 bases in the middle. The germline V gene encodes CDR1 MNHEY and CDR2 SVGAGI. This receptor was obtained from an adult with an advanced solid tumor such as melanoma, head and neck, liver or kidney cancer. The sequenced sample was CD4+ or CD8+ T cells sorted from blood, obtained in a trial of the OX40 agonist ivuxolimab. The V gene is TRBV6-5, the J gene TRBJ1-5; D remains unclear. CDR3 residues: CASSLDTNSNQPQHF. CDR3 in DNA: TGTGCCAGCAGTTTAGACACGAATAGCAATCAGCCCCAGCATTTT.